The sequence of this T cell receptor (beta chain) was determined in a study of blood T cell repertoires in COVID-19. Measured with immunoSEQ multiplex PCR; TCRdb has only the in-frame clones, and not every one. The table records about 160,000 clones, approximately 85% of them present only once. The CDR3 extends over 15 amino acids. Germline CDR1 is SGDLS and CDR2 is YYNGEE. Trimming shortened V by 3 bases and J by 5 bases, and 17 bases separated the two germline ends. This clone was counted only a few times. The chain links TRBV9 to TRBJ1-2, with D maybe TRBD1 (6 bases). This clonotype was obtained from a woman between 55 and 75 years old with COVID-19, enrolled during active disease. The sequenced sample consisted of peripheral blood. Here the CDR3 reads CASSAPTGTLYGYTF. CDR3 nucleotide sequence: TGTGCCAGCAGCGCTCCAACCGGGACACTGTATGGCTACACCTTC.